The 17 T cell receptor beta chains below come from one sample, sequenced in a study of neurological immune-mediated disorders. TCRdb analysed the 5' RACE reads with MiXCR anew, one entry per CDR3 protein. The table records roughly 41,000 distinct CDR3 sequences, more than 9.5% of them present only once. The time point is: technical triplicate 1. Sequences were obtained from PBMCs. The receptors derive from a man aged 55 to 70 with HTLV-1-associated myelopathy (HAM/TSP).

A few counts support this clonotype. The V gene is TRBV20-1, the J gene TRBJ1-1, with D perhaps matching TRBD1 (5 bases). Trimming stripped 3 bases from V and 1 base from J, with 9 bases between. The CDR3 has 13 amino acids. Germline lookup yields CDR1 DFQATT and CDR2 SNEGSKA (reference sequence). CDR3 in amino acids: CSASGGQNTEAFF. The CDR3 nucleotides read TGCAGTGCTAGTGGAGGACAGAACACTGAAGCTTTCTTT.

At least ten counts were recorded for this clonotype. The genes are TRBV29-1 and TRBJ2-7, with TRBD1 identical over 10 bases. Germline CDR1 SQVTM, CDR2 ANQGSEA. This CDR3 is built from 12 residues. V gave up 5 bases and J gave up 6 bases; unmatched junction bases: 4. The CDR3 nucleotides are TGCAGCGTTAGCGGGACAGGGGTCGAGCAGTACTTC. Its translation: CSVSGTGVEQYF.

Ten or more counts support this clonotype. The chain couples TRBV5-1 to TRBJ1-4; TRBD1 matches at 11 bases. The trim removed 4 bases at V and 0 bases at J, leaving 5 bases unmatched. Germline V gene sequence: CDR1 SGHRS, CDR2 YFSETQ. The CDR3 length is 17 residues. The DNA for the CDR3 is TGCGCCAGCAGCGCCGGGACAGGGGGAGCAACTAATGAAAAACTGTTTTTT. Its translation: CASSAGTGGATNEKLFF.

Ten or more counts support this clonotype. The rearrangement links TRBV4-1 to TRBJ1-4; D not resolved. Germline CDR1 MGHRA, CDR2 YSYEKL. This CDR3 spans 16 amino acids. Trimming took off 4 bases at V and 9 bases at J, with 21 bases between the two ends. The CDR3 DNA reads as TGCGCCAGCAGCCTAAGTCCGGGAGCAAAAAGACAAAAACTGTTTTTT. Protein: CASSLSPGAKRQKLFF.

The chain carries TRBV29-1 and TRBJ2-2; D call uncertain. Germline V gene data show CDR1 as SQVTM and CDR2 as ANQGSEA. Trimming took off 5 bases at V and 9 bases at J, with 10 bases between the two ends. This CDR3 is built from 11 residues. The CDR3 is CSVRSGRELFF. The CDR3 coding sequence is TGCAGCGTTAGGTCAGGCAGGGAGCTGTTTTTT.

This clonotype was picked up many times. V is TRBV6-5 and J is TRBJ2-1; 12 positions agree with TRBD2. CDR1 and CDR2 from the germline V gene are MNHEY and SVGAGI. The junction had 9 bases not matched to a gene; V was cut back by 6 bases and J by 9 bases. The CDR3 loop spans 15 amino acids. CDR3 region: CASSVSTSGSGEQFF. CDR3 coding DNA: TGTGCCAGCAGCGTATCGACTAGCGGGAGTGGTGAGCAGTTCTTC.

The chain couples TRBV20-1 to TRBJ1-2; TRBD1 matches at 9 bases. The length of the CDR3 is 13 residues. Germline CDR1 and CDR2: DFQATT and SNEGSKA (reference sequence). V shed 5 bases and J 8 bases; nucleotides not matched to a gene: 9. The CDR3 sequence: CSAATGGAWGYTF. For the CDR3, the DNA is TGCAGTGCTGCAACAGGGGGCGCGTGGGGCTACACCTTC.

This clonotype has a count of ten or more. The gene calls are TRBV20-1 and TRBJ2-5; no reliable D call. Trimming left V 5 bases short and J 2 bases short, with 6 bases between. From germline, CDR1 is DFQATT and CDR2 SNEGSKA (reference sequence). CDR3 length equals 11 residues. The chain's CDR3 is CSARLQETQYF. For the CDR3, the DNA is TGCAGTGCTCGGTTACAAGAGACCCAGTACTTC.

This clonotype came up many times. The V call is TRBV29-1, the J call TRBJ2-7, with TRBD1 as a possible D gene (5 bases). The V gene lost 4 bases and the J gene lost 3 bases, with 13 bases spanning the gap. CDR3 length equals 13 residues. In germline, CDR1 is SQVTM, CDR2 ANQGSEA. Here the CDR3 reads CSVVQGANYEQYF. CDR3 coding DNA: TGCAGCGTTGTTCAAGGGGCGAACTACGAGCAGTACTTC.

This clonotype was seen ten or more times. V is TRBV12-3 or TRBV12-4 and J is TRBJ2-2; 9 bases line up with TRBD1. The length of the CDR3 is 15 residues. The trim removed 7 bases at V and 7 bases at J, leaving 10 bases unmatched. CDR3 loop: CASIMTGGSYGELFF. CDR3 DNA: TGTGCCAGCATTATGACAGGGGGAAGTTACGGGGAGCTGTTTTTT.

In its sample, this clonotype was seen many times. The chain is built from TRBV4-1 and TRBJ1-5; D not resolved. Germline values: CDR1 MGHRA, CDR2 YSYEKL. This CDR3 is 13 amino acids long. V was cut by 3 bases and J by 1 base, with 4 bases left in between. The CDR3: CASSQVSNQPQHF. The CDR3, as DNA: TGCGCCAGCAGCCAGGTGAGCAATCAGCCCCAGCATTTT.

This clonotype was recorded many times. The chain is built from TRBV5-1 and TRBJ2-5; D is unclear. CDR1 SGHRS and CDR2 YFSETQ come from the germline V gene. CDR3 length equals 13 residues. Trimming took 5 bases from V and 5 from J, leaving 13 bases between them. The CDR3 loop is CASSLLPYETQYF. DNA of the CDR3: TGCGCCAGCAGTTTACTACCCTACGAGACCCAGTACTTC.

This clonotype was recorded at least ten times. V gene TRBV5-1 combines with J gene TRBJ1-2, with D unresolved. Per germline, CDR1 SGHRS and CDR2 YFSETQ. There are 14 residues in the CDR3. The V and J ends lost 4 bases and 4 bases respectively, with 14 bases between them. The CDR3 sequence is CASSPVELSYGYTF. The CDR3 region has the DNA TGCGCCAGCAGCCCCGTGGAGCTTAGCTATGGCTACACCTTC.

This clonotype appeared a single time. This chain links TRBV4-3 with TRBJ1-2, with D maybe TRBD1 (6 bases). The CDR3 extends over 17 amino acids. Trimming took 0 bases from V and 7 from J, leaving 21 bases between them. CDR1 and CDR2 (germline): LGHNA, YSLEER. The CDR3 spells CASSQDRAGQWDFGYTF. CDR3 in DNA: TGCGCCAGCAGCCAAGATAGGGCAGGACAGTGGGACTTTGGCTACACCTTC.

This clonotype was observed at least ten times. The chain recombines TRBV7-2 with TRBJ1-2; D is possibly TRBD1 (5 bases). This CDR3 comprises 14 residues. Germline CDR1 is SGHTA and CDR2 is FQGNSA. V was trimmed by 2 bases and J by 4 bases, leaving 11 bases between them. The CDR3 loop is CASSLLLGGYGYTF. The CDR3 nucleotides read TGTGCCAGCAGCTTATTGCTTGGGGGCTATGGCTACACCTTC.

This clonotype is categorized as medium-sized. The rearrangement uses TRBV4-2 and TRBJ1-6; 8 positions match TRBD1. Germline CDR1 is LGHNA and CDR2 is YNFKEQ. V lost 4 bases, J lost 5 bases, and 7 bases stayed unmatched. This CDR3 comprises 16 residues. The CDR3 protein is CASSLNPTGDNSPLHF. DNA of the CDR3: TGTGCCAGCAGCCTAAATCCGACAGGGGATAATTCACCCCTCCACTTT.

This clonotype was recorded many times. The rearrangement joins TRBV7-2 to TRBJ2-5, with 11 bases fitting TRBD2. Per the germline V gene, CDR1 is SGHTA and CDR2 is FQGNSA. The V segment lost 4 bases and the J segment 0 bases; nucleotides outside the gene matches: 4. The CDR3 length is 16 residues. This CDR3 is CASSSRGLADQETQYF. The DNA for the CDR3 is TGTGCCAGCAGCTCGAGGGGACTAGCGGACCAAGAGACCCAGTACTTC. The variable domain in full, with the rest retrieved from reference TRBV7-2 and TRBJ2-5, is GAGVSQSPSNKVTEKGKDVELRCDPISGHTALYWYRQSLGQGLEFLIYFQGNSAPDKSGLPSDRFSAERTGGSVSTLTIQRTQQEDSAVYLCASSSRGLADQETQYFGPGTRLLVL.